The 29 T cell receptor beta chains below all came from one sample that was sequenced in a study of quantifying T cell responses using KT2 cells. Study-level information: cDNA was made from DNase-treated RNA using alpha and beta constant primers.

An oligo carrying a UMI was ligated to the cDNA 3' end. The first PCR ran 4 to 5 cycles with an equimolar RC1.1 and RC1.2 beta primer mix. TCRdb independently ran MiXCR on the UMI-ligation and nested PCR reads; one entry per CDR3 protein. The data show some 50,000 distinct CDR3 sequences, under 14% seen once. The sequencing sample was made of PBMCs spiked with cells of the T cell clone KT2. Every receptor here comes from a human donor.

This clonotype was seen more than once but under ten times. The chain employs TRBV5-1 and TRBJ2-3; 11 bases match TRBD2. Germline V gives CDR1 SGHRS, CDR2 YFSETQ. The CDR3 is 17 amino acids. V was clipped by 4 bases and J by 4 bases; unmatched bases: 11. The CDR3: CASSGTSGRVRADTQYF. For the CDR3, the DNA is TGCGCCAGCAGCGGAACTAGCGGGAGAGTCCGGGCAGATACGCAGTATTTT.

This clonotype came up many times. This chain connects TRBV6-6 to TRBJ1-4; D gene uncertain. The germline V gene encodes CDR1 MNHNY and CDR2 SVGAGI (reference sequence). CDR3 size: 13 residues. V was cut by 6 bases and J by 5 bases, with 10 bases left in between. The CDR3 DNA reads as TGTGCCAGCAGCAGAGTCAGAAATGAAAAACTGTTTTTT. It is translated as CASSRVRNEKLFF.

This clonotype showed up just a few times. The rearrangement joins TRBV6-5 to TRBJ2-5, with 8 bases lining up with TRBD1. The CDR3 is 14 residues long. The germline gives CDR1 MNHEY, CDR2 SVGAGI. Unmatched junction bases numbered 4, after V lost 6 bases and J lost 1 base. In DNA form, the CDR3 reads TGTGCCAGCAGCCCCGACAGGGGCCAAGAGACCCAGTACTTC. Translation gives CASSPDRGQETQYF.

The V gene is TRBV12-3 or TRBV12-4, the J gene TRBJ2-3, with D possibly TRBD2 on 5 matching bases. V lost 1 base and J 6 bases, leaving 8 bases between the germline ends. The CDR3 extends over 13 amino acids. CDR3 DNA: TGTGCCAGCAGTTTAGGAGCGGCGGATACGCAGTATTTT. Its translation: CASSLGAADTQYF.

The chain joins TRBV2 to TRBJ2-3, with 7 bases aligning to TRBD2. This CDR3 has 14 amino acids. The V segment lost 7 bases and the J segment 2 bases; nucleotides outside the gene matches: 6. The germline gives CDR1 SNHLY, CDR2 FYNNEI. The CDR3 nucleotides are TGTGCCAGCATCAGGGACTACAACACAGATACGCAGTATTTT. Translated: CASIRDYNTDTQYF.

This clonotype was found a few times. The chain employs TRBV6-1 and TRBJ2-3; TRBD1 is a possible D gene (6 bases). V lost 6 bases and J 0 bases, leaving 13 bases between the germline ends. CDR3 size: 15 residues. Germline V gene lookup returns CDR1 MNHNS and CDR2 SASEGT. CDR3 residues: CASRKTDSSTDTQYF. The CDR3 DNA reads TGTGCCAGCAGAAAGACGGACAGTAGCACAGATACGCAGTATTTT.

The rearrangement uses TRBV6-2 or TRBV6-3 and TRBJ1-1; D not resolved. The CDR3 length is 14 residues. Deletions cut 6 bases from V and 11 bases from J, with 22 bases between. Germline assignment: CDR1 MNHEY and CDR2 SVGEGT. CDR3 residues: CASSSDQNQFRAFF. The CDR3 bases are TGTGCCAGCAGCTCAGATCAGAACCAATTTCGTGCTTTCTTT.

This clonotype was picked up many times. The CDR3 DNA reads as TGTGCCACCAGTGATTTAATCGGAGGGATGTATTTT. The encoded protein is CATSDLIGGMYF. The rearrangement joins TRBV24-1 to TRBJ2-3, with D possibly being TRBD2 (6 bases). In germline, CDR1 is KGHDR, CDR2 SFDVKD. Between the trimmed V and J ends, which lost 1 base and 14 bases, there was a span of 12 bases. This CDR3 comprises 12 residues.

The CDR3: CASTGTSGEGEQFF. CDR3 coding DNA: TGTGCCAGCACCGGGACTAGCGGGGAGGGGGAGCAGTTCTTC. The rearrangement joins TRBV6-1 to TRBJ2-1, with 13 bases lining up with TRBD2. Trimming cost V 7 bases and J 10 bases; bases outside gene matches: 7. CDR1 is MNHNS, CDR2 SASEGT, per germline. This CDR3 region has 14 residues.

The rearrangement uses TRBV25-1 and TRBJ1-1; D is ambiguous. The CDR3 has 15 amino acids. Deletions cut 1 base from V and 6 bases from J, with 15 bases between. The V gene's germline CDR1 is MGHDK and CDR2 SYGVNS. This chain's CDR3 is CASSESGGHGAEAFF. The CDR3 nucleotides are TGTGCCAGCAGTGAATCGGGAGGGCACGGGGCTGAAGCTTTCTTT.

This clonotype has more than one count but fewer than ten. The chain is built from TRBV2 and TRBJ2-1; tentative D call: TRBD2 (5 bases). The CDR3 spans 18 residues. Looked up from germline, CDR1 is SNHLY and CDR2 is FYNNEI. Deletions cut 5 bases from V and 8 bases from J, with 28 bases between. Here the CDR3 reads CASSFEPLGPGGWDEQFF. The CDR3 DNA follows: TGTGCCAGCAGTTTCGAACCCCTAGGACCAGGAGGATGGGATGAGCAGTTCTTC. Variable domain in full (rest from reference TRBV2 and TRBJ2-1): EPEVTQTPSHQVTQMGQEVILRCVPISNHLYFYWYRQILGQKVEFLVSFYNNEISEKSEIFDDQFSVERPDGSNFTLKIRSTKLEDSAMYFCASSFEPLGPGGWDEQFFGPGTRLTVL.

V and J are TRBV6-5 and TRBJ2-7, with unresolved D. Germline CDR1 and CDR2: MNHEY and SVGAGI. This CDR3 region has 15 residues. Trimming stripped 5 bases from V and 1 base from J, with 15 bases between. The CDR3 region has the DNA TGTGCCAGCAGTCCATTTTCTGTTCTATCCTACGAGCAGTACTTC. Amino acid sequence: CASSPFSVLSYEQYF.

This chain connects TRBV5-1 to TRBJ2-1, with 9 bases matching TRBD2. Germline V gives CDR1 SGHRS, CDR2 YFSETQ. The CDR3 has 16 residues. V shed 6 bases, J shed 3 bases, and the junction held 10 bases outside the gene matches. CDR3 sequence reads: CASTVSGRTSYNEQFF. The DNA for the CDR3 is TGCGCCAGCACCGTGAGCGGGAGGACGAGCTACAATGAGCAGTTCTTC.

This clonotype was found once. This rearrangement joins TRBV7-1 to TRBJ2-2; D remains unclear. TRBV7-1 is identified as an open reading frame with a role that is uncertain. V was trimmed by 5 bases and J by 6 bases, leaving 16 bases between them. This CDR3 is built from 15 residues. The CDR3 region has the DNA TGTGCCAGCAGCGCCTTTCAATCTGGCGCCGGGGAGCTGTTTTTT. This translates into CASSAFQSGAGELFF.

The V call is TRBV9, the J call TRBJ2-5; 7 nucleotides match TRBD2. The CDR3 covers 16 residues. The V and J ends lost 0 bases and 4 bases, in that order; junction bases with no gene match: 9. Germline CDR1 SGDLS, CDR2 YYNGEE. Here the CDR3 DNA reads TGTGCCAGCAGCGTAGGTTCTGGGGGGACTACAGAGACCCAGTACTTC. Encoded protein: CASSVGSGGTTETQYF.

The CDR3 bases are TGCAGCCCCTACAATGAGCAGTTCTTC. Amino acid sequence: CSPYNEQFF. This chain connects TRBV20-1 to TRBJ2-1; D is ambiguous. CDR1 and CDR2 from the germline V gene are DFQATT and SNEGSKA (reference sequence). The CDR3 totals 9 residues.

V gene TRBV20-1 combines with J gene TRBJ1-6; 9 bases are a match to TRBD1. Losses at the gene ends were 0 bases for V and 9 bases for J; bases not matched to a gene: 12. CDR1 is DFQATT, CDR2 SNEGSKA, per germline (reference sequence). The CDR3 is 17 amino acids. In nucleotides, the CDR3 is TGCAGTGCTAGAGATCGAGGGGACAGGGTCTTCGGTTCACCCCTCCACTTT. Protein product: CSARDRGDRVFGSPLHF.

This clonotype has more than one count but fewer than ten. The chain has TRBV4-2 and TRBJ2-1; TRBD1 aligns across 9 bases. The CDR3 sequence is 15 residues long. Trimming took 3 bases from V and 8 from J; bases not matched to a gene: 8. CDR1 LGHNA and CDR2 YNFKEQ come from the germline V gene. CDR3 in DNA: TGTGCCAGCAGCCACCGGGACAGGGATGGCGATGAGCAGTTCTTC. Protein sequence: CASSHRDRDGDEQFF.

V is TRBV7-8 and J is TRBJ1-2; 9 bases agree with TRBD1. Germline lookup yields CDR1 SGHVS and CDR2 FQNEAQ. V shed 0 bases, J shed 6 bases, and the junction held 2 bases outside the gene matches. The CDR3 spans 14 residues. The CDR3 DNA is TGTGCCAGCAGCTTAGCGAGGACAGGGGATGGCTACACCTTC. It encodes CASSLARTGDGYTF.

Ten or more counts support this clonotype. The CDR3 sequence is CASSSVIRGETQYF. DNA for the CDR3: TGTGCCAGCAGCTCGGTCATCAGGGGAGAGACCCAGTACTTC. V gene TRBV7-9 combines with J gene TRBJ2-5, with D possibly being TRBD1 (6 bases). V was cut by 4 bases and J by 4 bases, with 13 bases left in between. Looked up from germline, CDR1 is SEHNR and CDR2 is FQNEAQ (reference sequence). The CDR3 has 14 amino acids.

Many counts were recorded for this clonotype. The genes are TRBV9 and TRBJ2-3; no firm D call. Germline loops: CDR1 SGDLS, CDR2 YYNGEE. The CDR3 runs to 13 residues. V was clipped by 0 bases and J by 0 bases, with 2 bases between them. CDR3 sequence (DNA): TGTGCCAGCAGCGTAGGTAGCACAGATACGCAGTATTTT. As protein: CASSVGSTDTQYF.

This clonotype was picked up many times. This chain connects TRBV11-2 to TRBJ1-2; no reliable D call. The CDR3 runs 15 residues. Trimming removed 4 bases at V and 3 bases at J, with 15 bases between. From germline, CDR1 is SGHAT and CDR2 FQNNGV. CDR3 amino acids: CASSSTEGYHYGYTF. The CDR3 coding sequence is TGTGCCAGCAGCTCGACGGAAGGGTACCACTATGGCTACACCTTC.

This chain links TRBV13 with TRBJ1-3; D is undetermined. CDR1 and CDR2 (germline): PRHDT, FYEKMQ (reference sequence). There are 15 residues in the CDR3. Trimming pared 6 bases from V and 0 bases from J, leaving 12 bases between. For the CDR3, the DNA is TGTGCCAGCAGTCCACAGTTTCGCTCTGGAAACACCATATATTTT. Encoded protein: CASSPQFRSGNTIYF.

By sample fraction, this clonotype is medium-sized. The chain employs TRBV6-2 or TRBV6-3 and TRBJ2-3; D is undetermined. Trimming took 5 bases from V and 3 from J, leaving 9 bases between them. This CDR3 is built from 13 residues. Per germline, CDR1 MNHEY and CDR2 SVGEGT. The CDR3 nucleotides read TGTGCCAGCAGTAAGGTAGAGACAGATACGCAGTATTTT. Translation: CASSKVETDTQYF.

V is TRBV28 and J is TRBJ2-7; D gene uncertain. The CDR3 has 16 residues. The germline CDR1 and CDR2 sequences are MDHEN and SYDVKM. V was pared by 0 bases and J by 4 bases, with 16 bases between. DNA of the CDR3: TGTGCCAGCAGTTTATGGGACGTGCCTGAAGGGTACGAGCAGTACTTC. Protein product: CASSLWDVPEGYEQYF.

V usage is TRBV14 and J usage is TRBJ1-1; D gene ambiguous. This CDR3 contains 16 residues. CDR1 and CDR2 from the germline V gene are SGHDN and FVKESK. V dropped 0 bases and J dropped 2 bases, with 13 bases sitting between them. CDR3 DNA: TGTGCCAGCAGCCAAGATCCGGGTCACACCAACACTGAAGCTTTCTTT. Residues: CASSQDPGHTNTEAFF.

The chain recombines TRBV7-8 with TRBJ2-1, with TRBD2 identical over 8 bases. Losses at the gene ends were 4 bases for V and 7 bases for J; bases not matched to a gene: 15. In germline, CDR1 is SGHVS, CDR2 FQNEAQ. The CDR3 runs 17 residues. This CDR3 is CASSSHVGGALGNEQFF. In DNA, the CDR3 is TGTGCCAGCAGCTCCCATGTCGGGGGGGCTTTAGGAAATGAGCAGTTCTTC.

This clonotype was seen a handful of times. The rearrangement uses TRBV7-9 and TRBJ1-5; TRBD1 is a possible D gene (5 bases). Trimming left V 5 bases short and J 12 bases short, with 20 bases between. Looked up from germline, CDR1 is SEHNR and CDR2 is FQNEAQ (reference sequence). The CDR3 runs to 14 residues. In DNA form, the CDR3 reads TGTGCCAGCAGCCTGGGGACCCAAGGGGAGGTCCAGCATTTT. As protein: CASSLGTQGEVQHF.

V and J are TRBV29-1 and TRBJ2-5, with D unclear. Trimming took 3 bases from V and 6 from J, leaving 14 bases between them. Germline V gene sequence: CDR1 SQVTM, CDR2 ANQGSEA. This CDR3 has 13 amino acids. The CDR3 bases are TGCAGCGTTGATGCTGGGGTACGGCAGACCCAGTACTTC. Encoded protein: CSVDAGVRQTQYF.